The 24 T cell receptor beta chains below come from one sample, sequenced in a study of OX40 agonist ivuxolimab in advanced cancers. Profiled with immunoSEQ multiplex PCR; TCRdb holds only in-frame clones, not every one. The table has around 16,000 clones, over 70% seen once. The sample in question was CD4+ or CD8+ T cells sorted from blood, obtained in a trial of the OX40 agonist ivuxolimab. All receptors derive from an adult with an advanced solid tumor such as melanoma, head and neck, liver or kidney cancer.

The V gene is TRBV19, the J gene TRBJ2-6; D remains ambiguous. The CDR3 contains 18 residues. From germline, CDR1 is LNHDA and CDR2 SQIVND (reference sequence). Between the trimmed V and J ends, which lost 0 bases and 0 bases, there was a span of 12 bases. The CDR3: CASSIDPLWNSGANVLTF. The CDR3 region has the DNA TGTGCCAGTAGTATAGACCCTCTGTGGAACTCTGGGGCCAACGTCCTGACTTTC.

The chain joins TRBV6-9 to TRBJ2-7; 8 nucleotides align to TRBD2. Trimming cost V 3 bases and J 2 bases; bases outside gene matches: 15. Germline CDR1 is MNHGY and CDR2 is SVAAGI. This CDR3 region has 18 residues. DNA for the CDR3: TGTGCCAGCAGTTACCCCTCCCCGGGGGGGGGCAGGCCCTACGAGCAGTACTTC. Translated, it gives CASSYPSPGGGRPYEQYF.

The V and J genes are TRBV6-5 and TRBJ2-1, with TRBD1 identical over 11 bases. Germline trimming cut 6 bases from V and 8 bases from J; bases unmatched to any gene: 3. The CDR3 length is 13 residues. From germline, CDR1 is MNHEY and CDR2 SVGAGI. The CDR3 sequence is CASSSDRGHEQFF. The CDR3 DNA reads TGTGCCAGCAGCTCGGACAGGGGGCATGAGCAGTTCTTC.

CDR3 in DNA: TGTGCCAGCAGCTTCTTAGCGGGGGGAACCTCCTACAATGAGCAGTTCTTC. Translated, it gives CASSFLAGGTSYNEQFF. The chain employs TRBV7-6 and TRBJ2-1; 10 nucleotides line up with TRBD2. The CDR3 sequence is 17 residues long. Germline V gene lookup returns CDR1 SGHVS and CDR2 FNYEAQ. Germline trimming cut 3 bases from V and 0 bases from J; bases unmatched to any gene: 5.

As for this clone: At the DNA level, this CDR3 is encoded by other sequences in the same sample as well. The chain is built from TRBV6-5 and TRBJ1-2; D possibly corresponds to TRBD1 (6 bases). Deletions cut 6 bases from V and 8 bases from J, with 13 bases between. The CDR3 sequence is 12 residues long. Per the germline V gene, CDR1 is MNHEY and CDR2 is SVGAGI. The DNA for the CDR3 is TGTGCCAGCAGGCAGGGGCCCTACGGCTACACCTTC. Translated, it gives CASRQGPYGYTF.

This rearrangement joins TRBV6-5 to TRBJ1-5; D is unresolved. Per germline, CDR1 MNHEY and CDR2 SVGAGI. Trimming removed 5 bases at V and 9 bases at J, with 8 bases between. The CDR3 sequence is 11 residues long. The CDR3 sequence is CASSPGGPQHF. In DNA form, the CDR3 reads TGTGCCAGCAGTCCAGGTGGGCCCCAGCATTTT.

The J gene is TRBJ1-2, the V gene TRBV7-8; D gene unclear. The germline V gene has CDR1 SGHVS and CDR2 FQNEAQ. The length of the CDR3 is 14 residues. V was shortened by 4 bases and J by 5 bases, with 14 bases between the two germline ends. The CDR3 nucleotides are TGTGCCAGCAGCTCCGGTGGGTTTCGATATGGCTACACCTTC. Translating gives CASSSGGFRYGYTF.

The rearrangement joins TRBV7-6 to TRBJ2-3; 12 nucleotides match TRBD2. V lost 5 bases to trimming and J lost 1 base; unmatched junction nucleotides: 4. CDR1 and CDR2 (germline): SGHVS, FNYEAQ. The CDR3 sequence is 16 residues long. Written as DNA, the CDR3 is TGTGCCAGCAGCCTACTAGCGGGGGGCCGCACAGATACGCAGTATTTT. It encodes CASSLLAGGRTDTQYF.

This clone is medium-sized within its sample. The rearrangement links TRBV2 to TRBJ2-3, with 7 bases lining up with TRBD1. J was trimmed by 0 bases and V by 5 bases; bases with no gene match: 17. The CDR3 extends over 19 amino acids. CDR1 is SNHLY and CDR2 is FYNNEI in the germline V gene. CDR3 loop: CASSSDRPSPIPSTDTQYF. Here the CDR3 DNA reads TGTGCCAGCAGTTCGGACAGGCCAAGCCCTATCCCTAGCACAGATACGCAGTATTTT.

The rearrangement joins TRBV7-8 to TRBJ1-1, with D perhaps matching TRBD1 (5 bases). Germline values: CDR1 SGHVS, CDR2 FQNEAQ. This CDR3 comprises 13 residues. The V end lost 1 base, the J end lost 4 bases, and 7 bases lay between the germline ends. The CDR3 bases are TGTGCCAGCAGCTTAGGAGGGGTCACTGAAGCTTTCTTT. It translates to CASSLGGVTEAFF.

For the CDR3, the DNA is TGTGCCAGCACCTACCGGACAGGTCGGAACTATGGCTACACCTTC. Its translation is CASTYRTGRNYGYTF. V gene TRBV21-1 combines with J gene TRBJ1-2; the DNA was not used to check the table's D call, TRBD1. TRBV21-1 is annotated as a pseudogene. There are 15 residues in the CDR3.

This clone was counted a few times. CDR3 nucleotides: TGTGCCAGCAGCTACTCTGACAGTTTGGGAAACACCATATATTTT. This codes for CASSYSDSLGNTIYF. This chain links TRBV5-6 with TRBJ1-3; maybe TRBD1 (5 bases). The V end lost 3 bases, the J end lost 4 bases, and 14 bases lay between the germline ends. This CDR3 is 15 amino acids long. Germline assignment: CDR1 SGHDT and CDR2 YYEEEE.

This chain joins TRBV14 and TRBJ2-6; the D gene is possibly TRBD2 (6 bases). CDR3 length equals 13 residues. Between the trimmed V and J ends, which lost 4 bases and 6 bases, there was a span of 7 bases. From germline, CDR1 is SGHDN and CDR2 FVKESK. In DNA form, the CDR3 reads TGTGCCAGCAGCCGGGGGGAGGCCAACGTCCTGACTTTC. Amino acid sequence: CASSRGEANVLTF.

The chain is built from TRBV5-8 and TRBJ2-7; D unclear. This CDR3 has 11 amino acids. Trimming took off 5 bases at V and 3 bases at J, with 6 bases between the two ends. Germline CDR1 SGHTS, CDR2 YDEGEE. CDR3 amino acids: CASRPDYEQYF. The CDR3 nucleotides are TGTGCCAGCAGGCCGGACTACGAGCAGTACTTC.

The rearrangement uses TRBV6-9 and TRBJ1-6; 8 positions match TRBD1. The CDR3 is 15 amino acids. Per germline, CDR1 MNHGY and CDR2 SVAAGI. V dropped 6 bases and J dropped 7; count of bases not matched to a gene: 8. DNA of the CDR3: TGTGCCAGCAGGACCGGACAGGGCTTCAATTCACCCCTCCACTTT. It specifies CASRTGQGFNSPLHF.

The CDR3 here is CASSVSDIRTDTQYF. As DNA, the CDR3 is TGTGCCAGCAGCGTATCTGACATTCGCACAGATACGCAGTATTTT. The V gene is TRBV9, the J gene TRBJ2-3; D unresolved. The CDR3 totals 15 residues. CDR1 is SGDLS, CDR2 YYNGEE, per germline. Between the trimmed V and J ends, which lost 1 base and 1 base, there was a span of 10 bases. The whole variable domain, filled in from reference TRBV9 and TRBJ2-3, reads DSGVTQTPKHLITATGQRVTLRCSPRSGDLSVYWYQQSLDQGLQFLIQYYNGEERAKGNILERFSAQQFPDLHSELNLSSLELGDSALYFCASSVSDIRTDTQYFGPGTRLTVL.

The J gene is TRBJ2-7, the V gene TRBV5-1; D may be TRBD1 or TRBD2 (5 bases each). The CDR3 loop spans 13 amino acids. In germline, CDR1 is SGHRS, CDR2 YFSETQ. V was trimmed by 2 bases and J by 4 bases, leaving 10 bases between them. CDR3 loop: CASSLVEGYEQYF. The CDR3 DNA reads TGCGCCAGCAGCTTAGTTGAGGGGTACGAGCAGTACTTC.

The chain couples TRBV11-1 to TRBJ2-7, with D possibly being TRBD2 (5 bases). The CDR3 runs to 15 residues. The germline CDR1 and CDR2 sequences are SGHAT and FQDESV (reference sequence). Trimming stripped 5 bases from V and 3 bases from J, with 17 bases between. CDR3 protein: CASSRRGAAYYEQYF. CDR3 nucleotides: TGTGCCAGCAGCCGCAGAGGAGCGGCATACTACGAGCAGTACTTC.

The V gene is TRBV9, the J gene TRBJ2-5, with 11 bases identical to TRBD1. The V segment lost 4 bases and the J segment 6 bases; nucleotides outside the gene matches: 8. This CDR3 region has 15 residues. Germline V gene data show CDR1 as SGDLS and CDR2 as YYNGEE. The CDR3 DNA reads TGTGCCAGCAGCCCCCAGGGACAGGGGGGACAGACCCAGTACTTC. This codes for CASSPQGQGGQTQYF.

For the CDR3, the DNA is TGTGCCAGCAGCCCTAGAATAGGGACTAGTGTCAATGAGCAGTTCTTC. Translation gives CASSPRIGTSVNEQFF. This chain joins TRBV9 and TRBJ2-1; 8 bases are shared with TRBD2. The germline V gene has CDR1 SGDLS and CDR2 YYNGEE. This CDR3 has 16 residues. Losses at the gene ends were 4 bases for V and 6 bases for J; bases not matched to a gene: 12.

About this clone: A far larger clone is one nucleotide away, so this likely arose from a read error. The chain couples TRBV7-3 to TRBJ2-1; unclear D gene. Germline CDR1 and CDR2: SGHTA and FQGTGA. The CDR3 covers 11 residues. The germline V and J ends were trimmed by 5 bases and 9 bases, with 8 bases remaining between them. The CDR3 region has the DNA TGTGCCAGCAGCCAAGTGGCTGAGCAGTTCTTC. Amino acids: CASSQVAEQFF. Variable domain in full (rest from reference TRBV7-3 and TRBJ2-1): GAGVSQTPSNKVTEKGKYVELRCDPISGHTALYWYRQSLGQGPEFLIYFQGTGAADDSGLPNDRFFAVRPEGSVSTLKIQRTERGDSAVYLCASSQVAEQFFGPGTRLTVL.

CDR3 region: CASSLGDGGAPSEQFF. The DNA for the CDR3 is TGCGCCAGCAGCTTGGGAGACGGGGGGGCCCCGAGTGAGCAGTTCTTC. The chain links TRBV5-1 to TRBJ2-1; 8 bases match TRBD2. The V and J ends lost 0 bases and 9 bases, in that order; junction bases with no gene match: 11. There are 16 residues in the CDR3. Germline CDR1 is SGHRS and CDR2 is YFSETQ.

This clone was detected a few times. Other nucleotide sequences from this sample produce the same CDR3. The chain uses TRBV19 and TRBJ2-7; no clear D gene. The CDR3 runs 15 residues. V was shortened by 5 bases and J by 0 bases, with 14 bases between the two germline ends. CDR1 is LNHDA, CDR2 SQIVND, per germline (reference sequence). This chain's CDR3 is CASSSIEGYSYEQYF. In DNA, the CDR3 is TGTGCCAGTAGTTCCATCGAAGGCTACTCCTACGAGCAGTACTTC.

Comments on this clone: Other DNA sequences of this sample code for an identical CDR3. The chain has TRBV20-1 and TRBJ1-1; D not resolved. The ends were cut back, 3 bases at V and 6 bases at J, with 2 bases in the middle. The CDR3 contains 9 residues. Germline V gives CDR1 DFQATT, CDR2 SNEGSKA (reference sequence). Written as DNA, the CDR3 is TGCAGTGCTAGCCCTGAAGCTTTCTTT. It yields the protein CSASPEAFF.